This TCR beta chain emerged from a study of vaccination and CD4 T cells after COVID-19. This CDR3 is built from 15 residues. CDR1 SGHVS and CDR2 FQNEAQ come from the germline V gene. Trimming cost V 2 bases and J 4 bases, with 12 bases left between them. This clonotype is deemed medium-sized. The antigen remains unidentified. Indicated treatment: roughly 10-day PBMC culture with coronavirus spike peptide pools or control peptides (ViraFEST assay). An Oncomine TCR Beta short-read assay was used to sequence the DNA from cultured CD4+ T cells. From the PCR reads, TCRdb called clonotypes with MiXCR, one entry per CDR3 protein. The sample has 4,000 to 5,000 distinct CDR3 sequences, 21% seen once; the top ten hold more than 20%.

The sequenced sample was CD4+ T cells from blood, cultured in vitro. V usage is TRBV7-8 and J usage is TRBJ1-5; no clear D. The sequence was collected from a human donor who had recovered from COVID-19. CDR3 residues: CASSLTEGGNQPQHF. CDR3 sequence (DNA): TGTGCCAGCAGCTTAACGGAGGGTGGGAATCAGCCCCAGCATTTT.